This T cell receptor beta chain was observed in a study of cytomegalovirus exposure and HLA in healthy donors. Primers included in the PCR were 60 Vbeta and 13 Jbeta primers. Data came from immunoSEQ multiplex PCR; TCRdb stores just in-frame clones and leaves some out. Of some 150,000 clones detected, about 72% appear once; the ten largest clones hold roughly 2.1%. V trimming: 5 bases; J trimming: 5 bases; junction bases outside the gene matches: 6. This CDR3 has 14 amino acids. The germline V gene encodes CDR1 PRHDT and CDR2 FYEKMQ (reference sequence). The chain recombines TRBV13 with TRBJ1-2; 9 positions agree with TRBD1. The specimen was PBMCs. This receptor was identified in a man aged 40-49 years in good health and CMV-seronegative. The CDR3 bases are TGTGCCAGCAGCCCGGGGACAGGGTTTTATGGCTACACCTTC. Amino acid sequence: CASSPGTGFYGYTF.